Following are 28 T cell receptor beta chains from one sample sequenced in a study of T cell changes during pregnancy in multiple sclerosis. TCRdb's table, derived via immunoSEQ multiplex PCR, lists solely in-frame clones and lacks some. The table has roughly 73,000 clones, about 92% seen once. The sample was peripheral blood, taken in the second trimester of pregnancy. The receptors originated from a female donor in good health, enrolled as a control in a pregnancy study.

The chain employs TRBV6-1 and TRBJ2-7; tentatively, D is TRBD1 (6 bases). V was cut by 6 bases and J by 1 base, with 10 bases left in between. Germline V gives CDR1 MNHNS, CDR2 SASEGT. The CDR3 length is 13 residues. The CDR3 coding sequence is TGTGCCAGCAGGGCGACAGGATCCTACGAGCAGTACTTC. As protein: CASRATGSYEQYF.

The chain couples TRBV5-1 to TRBJ2-1; 8 positions match TRBD1. The junction had 10 bases not matched to a gene; V was cut back by 0 bases and J by 5 bases. Per germline, CDR1 SGHRS and CDR2 YFSETQ. The CDR3 consists of 17 residues. The CDR3 DNA reads as TGCGCCAGCAGCTTGGGATCCGGACAGGGCGGGAACAATGAGCAGTTCTTC. This sequence encodes CASSLGSGQGGNNEQFF.

V usage is TRBV4-1 and J usage is TRBJ2-1; 10 bases match TRBD2. CDR3 size: 15 residues. V lost 7 bases, J lost 8 bases, and 11 bases stayed unmatched. In germline, CDR1 is MGHRA, CDR2 YSYEKL. CDR3 residues: CASTRAGGSRDEQFF. CDR3 nucleotide sequence: TGCGCCAGCACCCGAGCGGGGGGGTCGAGGGATGAGCAGTTCTTC.

The chain joins TRBV30 to TRBJ1-4; TRBD1 matches 10 bases. Germline trimming cut 2 bases from V and 8 bases from J; bases unmatched to any gene: 5. The V gene's germline CDR1 is GTSNPN and CDR2 SVGIG (reference sequence). CDR3 size: 14 residues. CDR3 sequence reads: CAWSTGTGEEKLFF. CDR3 DNA: TGTGCCTGGAGTACCGGGACAGGGGAGGAAAAACTGTTTTTT. The variable domain in full, completed from reference TRBV30 and TRBJ1-4, reads SQTIHQWPATLVQPVGSPLSLECTVEGTSNPNLYWYRQAAGRGLQLLFYSVGIGQISSEVPQNLSASRPQDRQFILSSKKLLLSDSGFYLCAWSTGTGEEKLFFGSGTQLSVL.

This clone occurred once. V usage is TRBV27 and J usage is TRBJ2-5; D is possibly TRBD1 (6 bases). The length of the CDR3 is 14 residues. Trimming left V 6 bases short and J 0 bases short, with 11 bases between. CDR1 is MNHEY, CDR2 SMNVEV, per germline (reference sequence). The CDR3 region is CASSRTGYQETQYF. CDR3 coding DNA: TGTGCCAGCAGCCGAACAGGGTACCAAGAGACCCAGTACTTC.

V usage is TRBV4-2 and J usage is TRBJ2-1; D is possibly TRBD2 (5 bases). The CDR3 consists of 17 residues. V lost 5 bases and J 0 bases, leaving 17 bases between the germline ends. The V gene's germline CDR1 is LGHNA and CDR2 YNFKEQ. CDR3 in amino acids: CASSSRGGSGSYNEQFF. CDR3 DNA: TGTGCCAGCAGCTCTCGAGGCGGGTCGGGCTCCTACAATGAGCAGTTCTTC.

This sequence joins TRBV7-2 and TRBJ2-1; TRBD2 might be the D (6 bases). Germline CDR1 is SGHTA and CDR2 is FQGNSA. This CDR3 region has 15 residues. V was shortened by 5 bases and J by 8 bases, with 19 bases between the two germline ends. The CDR3 DNA reads as TGTGCCAGCAGCCTCCTCGGGGGTCTGGACGATGAGCAGTTCTTC. Translated, it gives CASSLLGGLDDEQFF.

The rearrangement uses TRBV6-1 and TRBJ2-3; 7 bases line up with TRBD2. The CDR3 is made up of 15 amino acids. The germline V gene has CDR1 MNHNS and CDR2 SASEGT. Losses at the gene ends were 6 bases for V and 2 bases for J; bases not matched to a gene: 8. CDR3 region: CASRSGGDYTDTQYF. In nucleotides, the CDR3 is TGTGCCAGCAGATCAGGAGGGGACTACACAGATACGCAGTATTTT.

V is TRBV5-6 and J is TRBJ2-5, with D possibly TRBD1 on 6 matching bases. Trimming cost V 4 bases and J 7 bases, with 20 bases left between them. The CDR3 extends over 15 amino acids. CDR1 SGHDT and CDR2 YYEEEE come from the germline V gene. The CDR3: CASSGTGLKFPTQYF. For the CDR3, the DNA is TGTGCCAGCAGCGGTACAGGGTTGAAGTTTCCGACCCAGTACTTC.

This chain links TRBV5-8 with TRBJ2-2; TRBD2 might be the D (5 bases). The CDR3 spans 17 residues. Between the trimmed V and J ends, which lost 4 bases and 0 bases, there was a span of 16 bases. Germline CDR1 SGHTS, CDR2 YDEGEE. For the CDR3, the DNA is TGTGCCAGCAGCCACTTGATGGGAGAAACGAACACCGGGGAGCTGTTTTTT. Translation gives CASSHLMGETNTGELFF.

The rearrangement links TRBV5-1 to TRBJ2-7, with 7 positions matching TRBD1. The V segment lost 0 bases and the J segment 1 base; nucleotides outside the gene matches: 4. The V gene's germline CDR1 is SGHRS and CDR2 YFSETQ. The CDR3 has 15 residues. This CDR3 is CASSLGGTASYEQYF. The CDR3 nucleotides are TGCGCCAGCAGCTTGGGGGGGACAGCTTCCTACGAGCAGTACTTC.

The V call is TRBV5-8, the J call TRBJ1-1; the D gene is possibly TRBD1 (6 bases). V was trimmed by 0 bases and J by 2 bases, leaving 8 bases between them. The CDR3 spans 14 residues. The germline V gene encodes CDR1 SGHTS and CDR2 YDEGEE. CDR3 DNA sequence: TGTGCCAGCAGCTTGGGGGGGCGAAACACTGAAGCTTTCTTT. It is translated as CASSLGGRNTEAFF.

This clone came up once. The chain is built from TRBV20-1 and TRBJ1-1; unclear D gene. This CDR3 is built from 10 residues. Germline V gene sequence: CDR1 DFQATT, CDR2 SNEGSKA (reference sequence). Trimming shortened V by 5 bases and J by 5 bases, and 6 bases separated the two germline ends. This CDR3 is CSAPGTEAFF. Here the CDR3 DNA reads TGCAGTGCTCCGGGGACTGAAGCTTTCTTT.

The chain combines TRBV27 with TRBJ1-5, with D unclear. There are 15 residues in the CDR3. V lost 6 bases, J lost 3 bases, and 15 bases lay in between. Germline CDR1 and CDR2: MNHEY and SMNVEV (reference sequence). The CDR3 reads CASSPGGGNNQPQHF. CDR3 in DNA: TGTGCCAGCAGCCCCGGCGGAGGGAACAATCAGCCCCAGCATTTT.

V usage is TRBV19 and J usage is TRBJ1-1; D gene ambiguous. Per the germline V gene, CDR1 is LNHDA and CDR2 is SQIVND (reference sequence). The CDR3 is 12 amino acids. V lost 1 base, J lost 4 bases, and 4 bases lay in between. CDR3 bases: TGTGCCAGTAGTATAGGGAGCACTGAAGCTTTCTTT. Translating gives CASSIGSTEAFF.

This chain links TRBV21-1 with TRBJ1-6. TRBV21-1 represents a pseudogene. The CDR3 length is 16 residues. DNA for the CDR3: TGTGCCAGCAGCGGATCGGTGAGGGAGGAAGTGACACCCCTCCACTTT. Its translation is CASSGSVREEVTPLHF.

The J gene is TRBJ2-1, the V gene TRBV7-8, with 9 bases fitting TRBD1. V trimming: 5 bases; J trimming: 5 bases; junction bases outside the gene matches: 4. This CDR3 region has 14 residues. Germline-derived CDR1 and CDR2 are SGHVS and FQNEAQ. The CDR3, as DNA: TGTGCCAGCAGCGTCCGGGACAGGGACAATGAGCAGTTCTTC. Amino acid sequence: CASSVRDRDNEQFF.

This chain connects TRBV28 to TRBJ1-5; 7 bases map to TRBD1. CDR3 length equals 15 residues. The germline gives CDR1 MDHEN, CDR2 SYDVKM. V shed 6 bases and J 4 bases; nucleotides not matched to a gene: 9. CDR3 in DNA: TGTGCCAGCAGATCGCCCGGGACAGATAATCAGCCCCAGCATTTT. Protein: CASRSPGTDNQPQHF.

The J gene is TRBJ2-5, the V gene TRBV7-6, with 9 bases lining up with TRBD2. Germline assignment: CDR1 SGHVS and CDR2 FNYEAQ. The CDR3 totals 16 residues. V trimming: 2 bases; J trimming: 2 bases; junction bases outside the gene matches: 6. The CDR3 spells CASSLMGGGAQETQYF. Written as DNA, the CDR3 is TGTGCCAGCAGCTTAATGGGCGGGGGGGCTCAAGAGACCCAGTACTTC.

The V gene is TRBV6-6, the J gene TRBJ2-7; 9 bases are shared with TRBD2. The CDR3 loop spans 15 amino acids. J lost 3 bases, V lost 0 bases, and 3 bases had no gene match. Germline V lookup: CDR1 MNHNY, CDR2 SVGAGI (reference sequence). This CDR3 is CASSYSPSGVYEQYF. CDR3 nucleotide sequence: TGTGCCAGCAGTTACTCGCCTAGCGGGGTCTACGAGCAGTACTTC.

This rearrangement joins TRBV11-2 to TRBJ1-4, with D possibly TRBD1 on 5 matching bases. The germline CDR1 and CDR2 sequences are SGHAT and FQNNGV. Trimming removed 1 base from V and 2 bases from J, with 8 bases in between. CDR3 length equals 15 residues. CDR3 residues: CASSLGPGTNEKLFF. The CDR3 DNA reads as TGTGCCAGCAGCTTAGGGCCAGGGACTAATGAAAAACTGTTTTTT.

This chain links TRBV7-9 with TRBJ2-2; perhaps TRBD1 as D (6 bases). V was trimmed by 1 base and J by 4 bases, leaving 10 bases between them. The length of the CDR3 is 15 residues. The germline gives CDR1 SEHNR, CDR2 FQNEAQ (reference sequence). CDR3 sequence (DNA): TGTGCCAGCAGCTTAGTACAGGGTAGCACCGGGGAGCTGTTTTTT. It is translated as CASSLVQGSTGELFF.

The chain combines TRBV2 with TRBJ1-4; D remains unclear. Germline V CDR1 and CDR2: SNHLY, FYNNEI. CDR3 length equals 11 residues. The V and J ends lost 8 bases and 8 bases respectively, with 9 bases between them. The CDR3 loop reads CASGTYEKLFF. Here the CDR3 DNA reads TGTGCCAGCGGTACTTACGAAAAACTGTTTTTT.

The chain combines TRBV5-1 with TRBJ2-7; TRBD1 matches at 11 bases. V gave up 4 bases and J gave up 4 bases; unmatched junction bases: 4. The V gene's germline CDR1 is SGHRS and CDR2 YFSETQ. This CDR3 spans 14 amino acids. The CDR3 bases are TGCGCCAGCAGCGGCGGGACAGGGGGGTACGAGCAGTACTTC. Its protein product is CASSGGTGGYEQYF.

This CDR3 is CASSLGEGGNTEAFF. CDR3 coding DNA: TGTGCCAGCAGTCTTGGGGAGGGGGGGAACACTGAAGCTTTCTTT. The rearrangement joins TRBV28 to TRBJ1-1; tentative D call: TRBD1 (6 bases). CDR1 is MDHEN, CDR2 SYDVKM, per germline. The CDR3 loop spans 15 amino acids. V was pared by 5 bases and J by 1 base, with 14 bases between. Filled out from reference TRBV28 and TRBJ1-1, the complete variable domain reads DVKVTQSSRYLVKRTGEKVFLECVQDMDHENMFWYRQDPGLGLRLIYFSYDVKMKEKGDIPEGYSVSREKKERFSLILESASTNQTSMYLCASSLGEGGNTEAFFGQGTRLTVV.

The chain links TRBV7-2 to TRBJ2-5; a possible D gene is TRBD1 (6 bases). V was shortened by 4 bases and J by 1 base, with 10 bases between the two germline ends. This CDR3 region has 14 residues. Looked up from germline, CDR1 is SGHTA and CDR2 is FQGNSA. The CDR3 DNA reads TGTGCCAGCAGCTCTTTGACAGGCCAAGAGACCCAGTACTTC. It codes for CASSSLTGQETQYF. The whole variable domain, remainder taken from reference TRBV7-2 and TRBJ2-5, is GAGVSQSPSNKVTEKGKDVELRCDPISGHTALYWYRQSLGQGLEFLIYFQGNSAPDKSGLPSDRFSAERTGGSVSTLTIQRTQQEDSAVYLCASSSLTGQETQYFGPGTRLLVL.

This sequence joins TRBV18 and TRBJ2-3; 7 bases line up with TRBD1. CDR1 and CDR2 from the germline V gene are KGHSH and LQKENI. The length of the CDR3 is 16 residues. Losses at the gene ends were 0 bases for V and 5 bases for J; bases not matched to a gene: 8. The CDR3 DNA reads TGTGCCAGCTCACCACCCGAACAGGGGTTTGGAGATACGCAGTATTTT. Its protein is CASSPPEQGFGDTQYF.

The chain employs TRBV5-6 and TRBJ2-1; 9 positions match TRBD1. V trimming: 3 bases; J trimming: 9 bases; junction bases outside the gene matches: 10. This CDR3 region has 15 residues. From germline, CDR1 is SGHDT and CDR2 YYEEEE. CDR3 coding DNA: TGTGCCAGCAGCTCTACCGGGACAGGGATGGGTGAGCAGTTCTTC. Protein: CASSSTGTGMGEQFF.